These T cell receptor beta chains were read from a single sample in a study of TIL therapy for anti-PD-1-resistant metastatic lung cancer. Method: immunoSEQ multiplex PCR; TCRdb's copy keeps in-frame clones and lacks some. In the table there are roughly 10,000 clones, about 57% of which are singletons. This specimen consisted of tumor tissue, obtained at baseline. The receptors were gathered from a person aged 25 to 85 with non-small cell lung cancer. The CDR3 runs from the conserved cysteine through the conserved F or W. Each record gives: V gene, J gene, D gene, clone size, CDR3 protein, CDR3 DNA. D genes are given only for firm matches. Where a row states a size, it is once, few, many or the class of an expanded clone; other rows omit it.

TRBV5-5	TRBJ2-3	-	-	CASSPPWDTQYF	TGTGCCAGCAGCCCTCCGTGGGATACGCAGTATTTT
TRBV6-1	TRBJ1-1	TRBD1	-	CASNRQGREEAFF	TGTGCCAGCAACCGACAGGGGCGGGAGGAAGCTTTCTTT
TRBV7-2	TRBJ2-7	TRBD1	once	CASSLYTGDEQYF	TGTGCCAGCAGCTTATACACAGGGGACGAGCAGTACTTC
TRBV11-2	TRBJ1-6	-	-	CASSLVSNSPLHF	TGTGCCAGCAGCTTAGTCAGCAATTCACCCCTCCACTTT
TRBV10-3	TRBJ2-5	TRBD2	-	CAISPTLAGGPETQYF	TGTGCCATCAGCCCGACCCTAGCGGGAGGGCCAGAGACCCAGTACTTC
TRBV19	TRBJ2-3	-	-	CASSIKTDTQYF	TGTGCCAGTAGTATAAAGACAGATACGCAGTATTTT
TRBV11-2	TRBJ2-5	TRBD2	few	CASSLGFLTSGKETQYF	TGTGCCAGCAGCTTAGGATTCTTGACTAGCGGTAAAGAGACCCAGTACTTC
TRBV6-5	TRBJ1-1	-	few	CASRQGGTEAFF	TGTGCCAGCAGACAGGGAGGCACTGAAGCTTTCTTT
TRBV28	TRBJ2-7	-	-	CASSLYSYEQYF	TGTGCCAGCAGTTTATACTCCTACGAGCAGTACTTC
TRBV15	TRBJ2-2	-	-	CATSRERLVAGELFF	TGTGCCACCAGCAGAGAACGGCTAGTTGCCGGGGAGCTGTTTTTT
TRBV6-6	TRBJ2-7	-	once	CASSYSSTFHEQYF	TGTGCCAGCAGTTACTCGTCCACCTTCCACGAGCAGTACTTC
TRBV13	TRBJ2-1	-	-	CASSLVASNNEQFF	TGTGCCAGCAGCTTAGTCGCCAGCAACAATGAGCAGTTCTTC
TRBV10-2	TRBJ2-7	TRBD2	large	CASTSGGVPDEQYF	TGCGCCAGCACCTCGGGGGGGGTTCCGGACGAGCAGTACTTC
TRBV30	TRBJ1-1	-	large	CAWSVLDGIEAFF	TGTGCCTGGAGTGTACTAGATGGGATCGAGGCTTTCTTT
TRBV9	TRBJ1-2	-	few	CASSVAGSRIYGYTF	TGTGCCAGCAGCGTAGCTGGGTCGCGGATCTATGGCTACACCTTC
TRBV6-5	TRBJ2-7	-	-	CASTGAASYEQYF	TGTGCCAGCACGGGGGCGGCCTCCTACGAGCAGTACTTC
TRBV6-6	TRBJ2-1	TRBD2	-	CASSPTSGSYNEQFF	TGTGCCAGCAGTCCTACTAGCGGGAGTTACAATGAGCAGTTCTTC
TRBV5-1	TRBJ1-3	-	-	CASSADGSSGNTIYF	TGCGCCAGCAGCGCGGACGGGAGCTCTGGAAACACCATATATTTT
TRBV6-5	TRBJ2-2	-	-	CASTLFQADTGELFF	TGTGCCAGCACTCTCTTCCAGGCCGACACCGGGGAGCTGTTTTTT
TRBV30	TRBJ1-1	-	medium-sized	CAWSVLAEAFF	TGTGCCTGGAGTGTCCTCGCTGAAGCTTTCTTT
TRBV28	TRBJ2-7	-	-	CASNLRGYEQYF	TGTGCCAGCAACCTTCGGGGCTACGAGCAGTACTTC
TRBV6-6	TRBJ2-2	TRBD2	medium-sized	CASSLTSGRAGGELFF	TGTGCCAGCAGCCTAACTAGCGGGAGGGCCGGCGGGGAGCTGTTTTTT
TRBV5-6	TRBJ2-3	-	-	CASSLVSDDTQYF	TGTGCCAGCAGCTTGGTTTCTGATGATACGCAGTATTTT
TRBV5-1	TRBJ2-1	-	medium-sized	CASSLEVRVYTEQFF	TGCGCCAGCAGCTTGGAGGTCAGAGTGTATACTGAGCAGTTCTTC
TRBV19	TRBJ2-7	-	-	CASSIVLENYEQYF	TGTGCCAGTAGTATTGTTCTGGAGAACTACGAGCAGTACTTC
TRBV2	TRBJ2-3	-	-	CASSGGQGEATQYF	TGTGCCAGCAGTGGGGGTCAGGGTGAGGCTACGCAGTATTTT
TRBV18	TRBJ1-5	TRBD1	medium-sized	CASSQGANQPQHF	TGTGCCAGCTCACAGGGGGCTAATCAGCCCCAGCATTTT
TRBV27	TRBJ2-1	-	large	CASSLQTAYNEQFF	TGTGCCAGCAGTCTACAAACCGCCTACAATGAGCAGTTCTTC
TRBV28	TRBJ2-7	-	-	CASRSWNSPSYEQYF	TGTGCCAGCAGATCTTGGAACAGCCCCTCCTACGAGCAGTACTTC
TRBV6-5	TRBJ2-1	-	-	CASSGIINEQFF	TGTGCCAGCAGTGGGATTATAAATGAGCAGTTCTTC
TRBV9	TRBJ2-5	-	few	CASSVDVGETQYF	TGTGCCAGCAGCGTAGATGTGGGGGAGACCCAGTACTTC
TRBV30	TRBJ2-1	TRBD1	-	CAWSVMTGGGRQFF	TGTGCCTGGAGTGTAATGACAGGGGGGGGTCGGCAGTTCTTC
TRBV9	TRBJ2-1	-	-	CASSLRGLADYNEQFF	TGTGCCAGCAGCCTCAGAGGTTTAGCAGACTACAATGAGCAGTTCTTC
TRBV5-5	TRBJ1-4	TRBD1	-	CASSFGQDNEKLFF	TGTGCCAGCAGCTTTGGACAGGATAATGAAAAACTGTTTTTT
TRBV18	TRBJ2-1	-	-	CASSPPGGSYNEQFF	TGTGCCAGCTCACCACCAGGGGGTTCCTACAATGAGCAGTTCTTC
TRBV9	TRBJ2-3	-	-	CASSVQASTDTQYF	TGTGCCAGCAGCGTACAGGCCAGCACAGATACGCAGTATTTT
TRBV9	TRBJ2-2	-	-	CASSTTGELFF	TGTGCCAGCAGCACCACCGGGGAGCTGTTTTTT
TRBV11-2	TRBJ2-7	-	-	CASSSDPAGVREQYF	TGTGCCAGCAGCTCGGATCCGGCTGGGGTCCGCGAGCAGTACTTC
TRBV19	TRBJ1-5	TRBD1	medium-sized	CASSIDFRTGKQPQHF	TGTGCCAGTAGTATCGATTTTAGGACAGGAAAACAGCCCCAGCATTTT
TRBV5-1	TRBJ2-3	-	-	CASSLDPADTQYF	TGCGCCAGCAGCTTGGATCCCGCAGATACGCAGTATTTT
TRBV2	TRBJ1-2	-	-	CASARDGYTF	TGTGCCAGCGCCAGGGATGGCTACACCTTC
TRBV29-1	TRBJ1-1	-	-	CSVWGAFF	TGCAGCGTTTGGGGGGCTTTCTTT
TRBV5-1	TRBJ1-1	TRBD1	-	CASSSLQGAETEAFF	TGCGCCAGCAGCTCTTTACAGGGGGCTGAGACTGAAGCTTTCTTT
TRBV28	TRBJ1-5	-	-	CASLEDRYQPQHF	TGTGCCAGCCTCGAGGACCGTTATCAGCCCCAGCATTTT
TRBV15	TRBJ2-1	TRBD2	-	CATSRVGTRNYEQFF	TGTGCCACCAGCAGAGTCGGGACTAGGAACTATGAGCAGTTCTTC
TRBV7-3	TRBJ2-2	-	few	CASSLTGSRELFF	TGTGCCAGCAGCTTAACGGGCAGCCGGGAGCTGTTTTTT
TRBV5-1	TRBJ2-2	-	large	CASKYSATTTGELFF	TGCGCCAGCAAATACTCCGCGACAACCACCGGGGAGCTGTTTTTT
TRBV5-1	TRBJ1-1	-	-	CASSLAGGGTEAFF	TGCGCCAGCAGCTTGGCGGGGGGTGGAACTGAAGCTTTCTTT
TRBV6-6	TRBJ1-3	-	-	CASTEGRNTIYF	TGTGCCAGCACGGAGGGGAGAAACACCATATATTTT
TRBV12-5	TRBJ2-7	TRBD1	-	CASGWRTGGFGEQYF	TGTGCTAGTGGTTGGAGGACAGGGGGCTTCGGGGAGCAGTACTTC
TRBV27	TRBJ1-2	-	-	CASSTMGTRSHGYTF	TGTGCCAGCAGTACCATGGGGACTAGGAGCCATGGCTACACCTTC
TRBV5-5	TRBJ2-7	TRBD1	few	CASSLQGADRYEQYF	TGTGCCAGCAGCCTACAGGGGGCTGATAGGTACGAGCAGTACTTC
TRBV28	TRBJ1-5	-	-	CASSFVGGNWQPQHF	TGTGCCAGCAGTTTTGTGGGGGGCAATTGGCAGCCCCAGCATTTT
TRBV30	TRBJ2-2	-	medium-sized	CAWSDTGELFF	TGTGCCTGGAGTGATACCGGGGAGCTGTTTTTT
TRBV19	TRBJ1-5	-	-	CASSMFRAGGNQPQHF	TGTGCCAGTAGTATGTTTCGGGCAGGGGGCAATCAGCCCCAGCATTTT
TRBV9	TRBJ2-2	TRBD2	-	CASSVGAGGPTGELFF	TGTGCCAGCAGCGTAGGGGCGGGGGGCCCCACCGGGGAGCTGTTTTTT
TRBV2	TRBJ2-2	TRBD2	-	CARGLAGGMNAGELFF	TGTGCCAGGGGACTAGCGGGAGGAATGAACGCCGGGGAGCTGTTTTTT
TRBV18	TRBJ2-3	-	-	CASSPSDTQYF	TGTGCCAGCTCACCATCAGATACGCAGTATTTT
TRBV4-1	TRBJ1-1	-	-	CASSQGGGLGSEAFF	TGCGCCAGCAGCCAAGGAGGGGGGTTAGGGTCTGAAGCTTTCTTT
TRBV6-1	TRBJ2-1	TRBD2	-	CASRIAGASFF	TGTGCCAGCAGAATAGCGGGGGCCTCGTTCTTC